The clone carrying this TCR beta chain was seen many times. Antigen unknown. The CDR3 runs to 16 residues. Trimming pared 4 bases from V and 1 base from J, leaving 17 bases between. In germline, CDR1 is SGDLS, CDR2 YYNGEE. These data originate in a study of Graves' ophthalmopathy and Graves' hyperthyroidism. Findings and limits, study-wide: Blood repertoires reportedly contained most expanded thyroid clonotypes above 0.001 frequency. Distinction of ophthalmopathy from stable hyperthyroidism by a 13-signature model reached roughly 88% sensitivity and 81.08% specificity. Forecasting of ophthalmopathy progression by the model achieved 70.59% sensitivity and 72% to 75% specificity.

Investigators amplified TCR beta CDR3 regions from RNA transcripts. Second-round multiplex PCR came after first-round RT-PCR with HTBI primers. One entry per CDR3 protein, called by TCRdb with MiXCR from the multiplex PCR reads. The repertoire holds 1 million to 1.3 million distinct CDR3 sequences, with 35% to 40% as singletons. Uncontrolled infections, other autoimmune diseases, pregnancy or lactation barred patients from enrollment. The chain employs TRBV9 and TRBJ1-2; D remains ambiguous. Input material: peripheral blood or thyroid tissue (not recorded which). The source of this sequence is an adult man with Graves' hyperthyroidism. CDR3 DNA sequence: TGTGCCAGCAGCACCCTTCTGGAAGGGAATAACTATGGCTACACCTTC. Its protein product is CASSTLLEGNNYGYTF.